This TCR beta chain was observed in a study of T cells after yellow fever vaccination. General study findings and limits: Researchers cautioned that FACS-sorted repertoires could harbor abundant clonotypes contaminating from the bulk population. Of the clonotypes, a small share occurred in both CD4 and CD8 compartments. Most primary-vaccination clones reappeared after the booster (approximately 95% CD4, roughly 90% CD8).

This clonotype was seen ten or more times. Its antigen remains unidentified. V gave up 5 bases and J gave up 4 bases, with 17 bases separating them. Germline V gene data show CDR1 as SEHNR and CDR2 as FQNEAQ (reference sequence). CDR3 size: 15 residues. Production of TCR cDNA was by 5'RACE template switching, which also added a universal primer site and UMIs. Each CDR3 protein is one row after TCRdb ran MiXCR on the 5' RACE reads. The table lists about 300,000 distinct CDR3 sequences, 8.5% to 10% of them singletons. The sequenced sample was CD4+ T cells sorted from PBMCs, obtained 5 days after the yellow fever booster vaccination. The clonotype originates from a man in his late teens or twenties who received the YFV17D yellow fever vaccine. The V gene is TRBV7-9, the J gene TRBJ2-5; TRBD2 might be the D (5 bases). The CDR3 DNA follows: TGTGCCAGCAGCCCCTTGGCCGGAGGAGGAGAGACCCAGTACTTC. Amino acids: CASSPLAGGGETQYF.